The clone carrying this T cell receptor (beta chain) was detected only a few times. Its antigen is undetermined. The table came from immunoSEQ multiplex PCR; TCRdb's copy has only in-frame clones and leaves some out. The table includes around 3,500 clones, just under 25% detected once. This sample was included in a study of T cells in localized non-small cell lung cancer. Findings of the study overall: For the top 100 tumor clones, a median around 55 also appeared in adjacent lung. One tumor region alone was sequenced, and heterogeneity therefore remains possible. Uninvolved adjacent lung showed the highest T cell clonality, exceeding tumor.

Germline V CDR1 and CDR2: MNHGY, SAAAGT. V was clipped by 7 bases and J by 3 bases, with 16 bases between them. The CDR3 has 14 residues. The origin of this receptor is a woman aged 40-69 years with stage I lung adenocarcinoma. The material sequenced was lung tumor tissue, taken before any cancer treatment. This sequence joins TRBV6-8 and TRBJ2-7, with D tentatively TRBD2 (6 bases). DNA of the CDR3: TGTGCCAGCAAGTGGGGGGACGTAAACTACGAGCAGTACTTC. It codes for CASKWGDVNYEQYF.